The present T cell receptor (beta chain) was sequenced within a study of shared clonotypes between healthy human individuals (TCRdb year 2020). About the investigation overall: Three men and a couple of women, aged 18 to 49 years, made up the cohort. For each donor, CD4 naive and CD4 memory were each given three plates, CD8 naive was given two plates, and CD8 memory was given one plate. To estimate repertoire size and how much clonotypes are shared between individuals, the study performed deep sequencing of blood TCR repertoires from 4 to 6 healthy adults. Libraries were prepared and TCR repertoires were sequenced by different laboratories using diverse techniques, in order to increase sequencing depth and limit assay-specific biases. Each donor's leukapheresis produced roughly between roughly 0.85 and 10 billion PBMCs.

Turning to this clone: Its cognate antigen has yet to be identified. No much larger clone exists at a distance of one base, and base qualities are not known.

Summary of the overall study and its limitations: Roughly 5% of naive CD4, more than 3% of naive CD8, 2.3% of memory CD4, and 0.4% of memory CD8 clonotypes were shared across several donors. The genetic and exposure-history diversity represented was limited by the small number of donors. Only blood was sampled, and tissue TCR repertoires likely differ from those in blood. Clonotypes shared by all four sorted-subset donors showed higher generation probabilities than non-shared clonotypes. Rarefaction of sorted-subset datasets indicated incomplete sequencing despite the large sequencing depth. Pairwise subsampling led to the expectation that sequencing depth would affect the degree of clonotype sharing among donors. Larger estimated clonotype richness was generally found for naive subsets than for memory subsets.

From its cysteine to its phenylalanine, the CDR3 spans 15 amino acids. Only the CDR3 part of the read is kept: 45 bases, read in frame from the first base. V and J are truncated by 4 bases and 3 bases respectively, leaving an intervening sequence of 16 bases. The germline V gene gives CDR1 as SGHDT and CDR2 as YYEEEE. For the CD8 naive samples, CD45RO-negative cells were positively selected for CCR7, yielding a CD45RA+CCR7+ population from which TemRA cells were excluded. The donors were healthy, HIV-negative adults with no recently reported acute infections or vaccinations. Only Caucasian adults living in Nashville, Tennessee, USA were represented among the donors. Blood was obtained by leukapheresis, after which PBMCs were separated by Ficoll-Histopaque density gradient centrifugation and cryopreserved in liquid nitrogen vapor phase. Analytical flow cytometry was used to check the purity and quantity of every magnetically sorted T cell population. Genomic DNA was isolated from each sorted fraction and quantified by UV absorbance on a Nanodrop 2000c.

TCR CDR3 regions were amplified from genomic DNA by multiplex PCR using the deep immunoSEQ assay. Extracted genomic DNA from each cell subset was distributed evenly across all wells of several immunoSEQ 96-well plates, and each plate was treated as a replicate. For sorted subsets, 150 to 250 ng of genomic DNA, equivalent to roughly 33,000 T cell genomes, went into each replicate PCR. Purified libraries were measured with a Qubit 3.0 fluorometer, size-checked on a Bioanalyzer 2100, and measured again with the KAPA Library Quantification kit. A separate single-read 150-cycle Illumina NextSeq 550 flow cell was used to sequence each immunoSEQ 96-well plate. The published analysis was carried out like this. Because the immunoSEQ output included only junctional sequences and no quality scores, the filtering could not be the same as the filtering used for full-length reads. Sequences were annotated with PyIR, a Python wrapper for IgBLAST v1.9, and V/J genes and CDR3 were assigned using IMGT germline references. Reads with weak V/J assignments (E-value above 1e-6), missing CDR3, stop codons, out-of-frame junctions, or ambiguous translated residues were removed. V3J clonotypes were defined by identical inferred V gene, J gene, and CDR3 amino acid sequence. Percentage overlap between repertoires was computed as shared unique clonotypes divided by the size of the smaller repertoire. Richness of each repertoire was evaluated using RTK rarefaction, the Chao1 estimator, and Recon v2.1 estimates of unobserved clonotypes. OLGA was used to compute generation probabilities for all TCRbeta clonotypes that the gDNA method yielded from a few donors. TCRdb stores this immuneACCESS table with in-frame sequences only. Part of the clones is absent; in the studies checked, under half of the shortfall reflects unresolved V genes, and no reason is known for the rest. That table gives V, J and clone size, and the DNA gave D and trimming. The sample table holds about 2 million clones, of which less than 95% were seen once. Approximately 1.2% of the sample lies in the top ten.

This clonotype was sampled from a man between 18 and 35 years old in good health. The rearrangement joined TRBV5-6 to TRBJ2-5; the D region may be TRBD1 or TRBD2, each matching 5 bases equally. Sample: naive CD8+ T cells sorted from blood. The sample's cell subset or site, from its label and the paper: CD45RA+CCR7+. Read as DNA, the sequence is TGTGCCAGCAGCGAATGGGGGAGTGGAGAAGAGACCCAGTACTTC. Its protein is CASSEWGSGEETQYF.